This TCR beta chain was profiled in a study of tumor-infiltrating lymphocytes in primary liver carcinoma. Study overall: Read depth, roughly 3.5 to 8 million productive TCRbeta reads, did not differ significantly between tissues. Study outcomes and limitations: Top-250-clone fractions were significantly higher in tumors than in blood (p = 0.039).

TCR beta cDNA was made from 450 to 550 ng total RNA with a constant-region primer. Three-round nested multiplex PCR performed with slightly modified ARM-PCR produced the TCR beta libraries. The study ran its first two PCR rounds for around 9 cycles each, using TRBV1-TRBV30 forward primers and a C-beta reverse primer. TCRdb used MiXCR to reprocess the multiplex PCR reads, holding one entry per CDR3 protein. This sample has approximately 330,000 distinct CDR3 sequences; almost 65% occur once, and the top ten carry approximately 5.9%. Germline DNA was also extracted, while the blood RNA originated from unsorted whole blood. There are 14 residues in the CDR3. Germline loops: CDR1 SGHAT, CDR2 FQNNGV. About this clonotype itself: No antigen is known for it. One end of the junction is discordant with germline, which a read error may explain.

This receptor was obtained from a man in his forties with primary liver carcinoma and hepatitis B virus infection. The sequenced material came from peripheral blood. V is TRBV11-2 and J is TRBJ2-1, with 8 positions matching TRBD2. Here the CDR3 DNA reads TGTGACAGCAGCTTAGTACTAGCGGACAATGAACAGTTCTTC. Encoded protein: CDSSLVLADNEQFF.